This T cell receptor (beta chain) comes out of a study of T cell changes during pregnancy in multiple sclerosis. The method was immunoSEQ multiplex PCR; TCRdb's version includes in-frame clones alone and lacks a portion of them. Of 35,000 to 40,000 clones detected, about 95% appear once; the ten largest clones hold approximately 0.39%. The CDR3 length is 12 residues. The ends were cut back, 6 bases at V and 4 bases at J, with 10 bases in the middle. Germline V gene data show CDR1 as ENHRY and CDR2 as SYGVKD. The material sequenced was CD4+ T cells from peripheral blood mononuclear cells, taken in the second trimester of pregnancy. The receptor was derived from a female donor with multiple sclerosis, enrolled in a pregnancy study. The chain recombines TRBV10-3 with TRBJ2-7, with D possibly being TRBD1 (5 bases). The CDR3 DNA sequence: TGTGCCATCAGAAACACAGGTTACGAGCAGTACTTC. Amino acid sequence: CAIRNTGYEQYF.